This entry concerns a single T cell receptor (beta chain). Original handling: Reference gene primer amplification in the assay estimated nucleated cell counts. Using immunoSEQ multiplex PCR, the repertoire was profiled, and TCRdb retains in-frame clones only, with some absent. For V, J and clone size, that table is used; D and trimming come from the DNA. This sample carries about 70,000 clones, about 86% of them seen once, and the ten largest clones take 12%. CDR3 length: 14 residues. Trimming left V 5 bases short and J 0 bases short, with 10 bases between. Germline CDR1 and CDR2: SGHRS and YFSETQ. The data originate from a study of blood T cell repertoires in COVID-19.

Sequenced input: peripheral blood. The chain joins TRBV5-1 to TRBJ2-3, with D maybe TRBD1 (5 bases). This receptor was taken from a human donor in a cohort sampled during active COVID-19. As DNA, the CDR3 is TGCGCCAGCAGAGAAGGGGCTAGCACAGATACGCAGTATTTT. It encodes CASREGASTDTQYF.